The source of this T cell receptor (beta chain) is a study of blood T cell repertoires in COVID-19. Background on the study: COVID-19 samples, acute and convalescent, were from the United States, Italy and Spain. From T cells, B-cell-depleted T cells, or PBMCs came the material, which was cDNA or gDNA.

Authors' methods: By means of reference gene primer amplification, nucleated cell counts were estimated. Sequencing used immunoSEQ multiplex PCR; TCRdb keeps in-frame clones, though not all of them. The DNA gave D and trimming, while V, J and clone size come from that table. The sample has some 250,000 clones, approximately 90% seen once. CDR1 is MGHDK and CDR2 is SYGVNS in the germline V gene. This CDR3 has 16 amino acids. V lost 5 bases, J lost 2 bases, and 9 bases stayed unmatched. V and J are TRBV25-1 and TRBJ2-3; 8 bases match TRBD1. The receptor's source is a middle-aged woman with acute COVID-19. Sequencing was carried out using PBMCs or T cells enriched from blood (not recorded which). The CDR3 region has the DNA TGTGCCAGCAGTAGGGTTACAGGGGGACTCACAGATACGCAGTATTTT. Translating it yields CASSRVTGGLTDTQYF.